The clone carrying this T cell receptor beta chain was counted ten times or more. Its antigen is unidentified. Authors of the study amplified TCR beta CDR3 regions from RNA transcripts. First-round RT-PCR of the TCR CDR3 relied on the HTBI primer set. MiXCR was run by TCRdb on the multiplex PCR reads, yielding one entry per CDR3 protein. Counted here are around 300,000 distinct CDR3 sequences, roughly an eighth occurring once; the ten biggest clones make up roughly 7.9%. The entry originates in a study of T cells in Graves' hyperthyroidism and ophthalmopathy. Study-wide findings and caveats: In the blood, most expanded thyroid clonotypes above 0.001 appeared as well.

Absence of ophthalmopathy progression within 18 months defined stable Graves' hyperthyroidism. Uncontrolled infection, other autoimmune disease, pregnancy or lactation led to exclusion. The source of the PBMCs was approximately 10 ml of fresh peripheral blood. V lost 4 bases, J lost 6 bases, and 5 bases stayed unmatched. The CDR3 consists of 15 residues. Germline-derived CDR1 and CDR2 are KGHDR and SFDVKD. This chain joins TRBV24-1 and TRBJ2-3; 11 positions agree with TRBD1. The sample consisted of blood. The receptor was isolated from a woman in her thirties or forties with Graves' hyperthyroidism. CDR3 coding DNA: TGTGCCACCAGTGACACGGGACAGGGGGTGGATACGCAGTATTTT. Translation: CATSDTGQGVDTQYF.